This T cell receptor (beta chain) originates from a study of blood T cells in healthy people across ages. The authors ran a second PCR of about 7 to 11 cycles using a sample-barcoded 5' primer and a J-beta primer mix. TCRdb reprocessed the 5' RACE reads via MiXCR and lists one record per CDR3 protein. Altogether 900,000 to 950,000 distinct CDR3 sequences are present, around 29% being singletons, with the ten largest covering more than 8.5%. The CDR3 spans 17 residues. Germline assignment: CDR1 MDHEN and CDR2 SYDVKM. V was trimmed by 5 bases and J by 2 bases, leaving 18 bases between them. Findings and limits, study-wide: Without sorted subsets, naive and antigen-experienced compartments could not be conclusively compared.

Only one count was recorded for this clonotype. Its specificity is unknown. These sequences were also reported in another study, on T cells of mothers and their children. That investigation notes: Persistent microchimeric T cell clones were sought, and none were detected.

The rearrangement links TRBV28 to TRBJ2-2; the D is unclear. Sequenced material: blood. The source of this sequence is a woman aged 40 to 55 in good health. The chain's CDR3 is CASSTRSWTENTGELFF. For the CDR3, the DNA is TGTGCCAGCAGTACAAGGTCATGGACGGAAAACACCGGGGAGCTGTTTTTT.